Below are 30 T cell receptor beta chains sequenced from a single sample in a study of molecular identifiers for immune sequencing clone quantification. TCRdb fed the PCR reads into MiXCR, producing one record per CDR3 protein. Among over 85,000 distinct CDR3 sequences listed, roughly 23% were seen once. Sequences were obtained from naive CD8+ T cells from blood, with Jurkat cell RNA spiked in. Subset: FACS-sorted CD8+CD4-CCR7+CD45RA+ naive T cells. These receptor sequences come from a human donor in good health. Some libraries in this study had Jurkat cell RNA spiked in.

This clonotype turned up a few times. Written as DNA, the CDR3 is TGTGCCAGCAGTTTAGGGGGGGGAGGACACGAGCAGTACTTC. Residues: CASSLGGGGHEQYF. The chain couples TRBV27 to TRBJ2-7; 7 bases line up with TRBD2. Germline loops: CDR1 MNHEY, CDR2 SMNVEV (reference sequence). Trimming cost V 2 bases and J 5 bases; bases outside gene matches: 6. CDR3 length: 14 amino acids.

This clonotype was observed at least ten times. This chain joins TRBV2 and TRBJ2-7, with 11 bases that match TRBD2. The CDR3 totals 15 residues. J lost 5 bases, V lost 9 bases, and 12 bases had no gene match. Germline CDR1 and CDR2: SNHLY and FYNNEI. Here the CDR3 DNA reads TGTGCCAGTGAGATGGGACTAGCGGCCCCCCACGAGCAGTACTTC. It is translated as CASEMGLAAPHEQYF.

Remarks on this clonotype: Because it lacks the conserved phenylalanine or tryptophan at the end, this CDR3 is likely a read error. The CDR3 nucleotides read TGTGCCATCAGTGTAGCAGGATCCAATGAGCAGTTCTCC. It yields the protein CAISVAGSNEQFS. The V call is TRBV10-3, the J call TRBJ2-1; D gene uncertain. The CDR3 consists of 13 residues. V dropped 4 bases and J dropped 6 bases, with 10 bases sitting between them. Germline V lookup: CDR1 ENHRY, CDR2 SYGVKD.

This clonotype was picked up a small number of times. The rearrangement joins TRBV20-1 to TRBJ2-7, with TRBD2 identical over 11 bases. The V and J ends lost 2 bases and 5 bases, in that order; junction bases with no gene match: 8. Germline V gene data show CDR1 as DFQATT and CDR2 as SNEGSKA (reference sequence). CDR3 length: 15 residues. The CDR3: CSARPPTSGIHEQYF. CDR3 sequence (DNA): TGCAGTGCTAGACCCCCGACTAGCGGGATACACGAGCAGTACTTC.

In its sample, this clonotype was seen many times. This sequence joins TRBV6-5 and TRBJ2-7, with a tentative D call TRBD1 (7 bases). CDR3 length: 14 residues. Germline V gene sequence: CDR1 MNHEY, CDR2 SVGAGI. Trimming removed 4 bases from V and 3 bases from J, with 13 bases in between. As DNA, the CDR3 is TGTGCCAGCAGTTCTTACAGGGGACTCTACGAGCAGTACTTC. Translation: CASSSYRGLYEQYF.

This clonotype was detected a few times. The chain is built from TRBV19 and TRBJ1-1; D perhaps matches TRBD1 (5 bases). The CDR3 is 14 amino acids. CDR1 and CDR2 from the germline V gene are LNHDA and SQIVND (reference sequence). The V gene lost 6 bases and the J gene lost 1 base, with 12 bases spanning the gap. The CDR3 bases are TGTGCCAGTAGCAGGGACGGGAGGAACACTGAAGCTTTCTTT. Its translation: CASSRDGRNTEAFF.

As to this clonotype: Given a much more abundant clone one base away, this may be a read error. The gene calls are TRBV5-1 and TRBJ2-7, with a tentative D call TRBD1 (6 bases). The CDR3 has 14 residues. The germline V gene encodes CDR1 SGHRS and CDR2 YFSETQ. The CDR3 nucleotides are TGCGCCGGCAGCCACCCGGACAGAACCTACGAGCAGTACTTC. This encodes CAGSHPDRTYEQYF.

The chain is built from TRBV27 and TRBJ2-3; TRBD2 is a possible D gene (5 bases). The CDR3 totals 15 residues. Trimming stripped 6 bases from V and 4 bases from J, with 17 bases between. Germline-derived CDR1 and CDR2 are MNHEY and SMNVEV (reference sequence). The CDR3 protein is CASSRTAGVADTQYF. The CDR3 region has the DNA TGTGCCAGCAGCCGGACTGCGGGTGTGGCAGATACGCAGTATTTT.

This clonotype was seen many times. V is TRBV5-1 and J is TRBJ2-3; D could derive from TRBD1 or TRBD2 (5 bases each). V lost 2 bases, J lost 1 base, and 20 bases lay in between. The CDR3 loop spans 18 amino acids. Germline lookup yields CDR1 SGHRS and CDR2 YFSETQ. Written as DNA, the CDR3 is TGCGCCAGCAGCTTTATCGGAGGCAGGGAGAGGGGCACAGATACGCAGTATTTT. The encoded protein is CASSFIGGRERGTDTQYF.

V usage is TRBV2 and J usage is TRBJ1-1, with 9 bases lining up with TRBD1. The trim removed 4 bases at V and 0 bases at J, leaving 6 bases unmatched. In germline, CDR1 is SNHLY, CDR2 FYNNEI. The CDR3 runs 16 residues. The CDR3 is CASSGADRGMNTEAFF. In DNA, the CDR3 is TGTGCCAGCAGTGGAGCGGACAGGGGAATGAACACTGAAGCTTTCTTT. The variable domain in full, with the rest retrieved from reference TRBV2 and TRBJ1-1, is EPEVTQTPSHQVTQMGQEVILRCVPISNHLYFYWYRQILGQKVEFLVSFYNNEISEKSEIFDDQFSVERPDGSNFTLKIRSTKLEDSAMYFCASSGADRGMNTEAFFGQGTRLTVV.

This clonotype was counted ten times or more. V is TRBV11-2 and J is TRBJ2-3; D gene uncertain. The CDR3 contains 12 residues. Trimming removed 4 bases from V and 1 base from J, with 3 bases in between. Germline V gene sequence: CDR1 SGHAT, CDR2 FQNNGV. The CDR3 DNA sequence: TGTGCCAGCAGCTGGGGCACAGATACGCAGTATTTT. Its protein product is CASSWGTDTQYF.

On this clonotype: A much larger clone lies one base from this, so it may be a read error. Without the conserved terminal phenylalanine or tryptophan, this CDR3 likely stems from a read error. The V call is TRBV19, the J call TRBJ2-1, with 16 bases aligning to TRBD2. With 4 bases clipped from V and 1 base from J, the junction kept 4 bases outside the gene matches. The CDR3 consists of 18 residues. Germline CDR1 LNHDA, CDR2 SQIVND (reference sequence). In nucleotides, the CDR3 is TGTGCCAGTAGTACGGGACTAGCGGGAGGGGGGTCCTACAATGAGCAGTTCTTA. It yields the protein CASSTGLAGGGSYNEQFL.

With respect to this clonotype: A much larger clone lies one base from this, so it may be a read error. The chain uses TRBV2 and TRBJ2-5; 10 nucleotides line up with TRBD2. V gave up 1 base and J gave up 0 bases; unmatched junction bases: 11. Germline values: CDR1 SNHLY, CDR2 FYNNEI. This CDR3 region has 19 residues. Here the CDR3 DNA reads TGTGCCAGCAGTGAAGAGGGCCTAGCGGGGGTCAGGAACCAAGAGACCCAGTACTTC. It codes for CASSEEGLAGVRNQETQYF.

This clonotype was observed at least ten times. The rearrangement uses TRBV6-5 and TRBJ2-3; D is possibly TRBD1 or TRBD2 (5 bases each). Trimming took off 3 bases at V and 3 bases at J, with 7 bases between the two ends. Looked up from germline, CDR1 is MNHEY and CDR2 is SVGAGI. This CDR3 has 13 amino acids. The CDR3 protein is CASSYGGTDTQYF. The CDR3, as DNA: TGTGCCAGCAGTTATGGGGGTACAGATACGCAGTATTTT.

This chain uses TRBV6-2 or TRBV6-3 with TRBJ1-4; D not resolved. V dropped 0 bases and J dropped 4 bases, with 24 bases sitting between them. The CDR3 has 20 amino acids. Germline V gene sequence: CDR1 MNHEY, CDR2 SVGEGT. CDR3 loop: CASSYSIFLFSAELNEKLFF. The CDR3 nucleotides read TGTGCCAGCAGTTACTCGATTTTCCTTTTTTCGGCGGAACTTAATGAAAAACTGTTTTTT.

This clonotype appeared many times. This sequence joins TRBV5-4 and TRBJ2-2; 9 nucleotides agree with TRBD1. With 7 bases clipped from V and 4 bases from J, the junction kept 5 bases outside the gene matches. Germline assignment: CDR1 SGHNT and CDR2 YYREEE (reference sequence). This CDR3 has 14 amino acids. CDR3 amino acids: CASGTGLVTGELFF. DNA of the CDR3: TGTGCCAGCGGGACAGGGTTAGTCACCGGGGAGCTGTTTTTT.

This clonotype was detected a few times. This chain joins TRBV3-1 and TRBJ2-7; D possibly corresponds to TRBD2 (5 bases). V lost 2 bases, J lost 1 base, and 9 bases lay in between. The CDR3 sequence is 14 residues long. The germline gives CDR1 LGHDT, CDR2 YNNKEL (reference sequence). This CDR3 is CASSQSPGSYEQYF. In DNA, the CDR3 is TGTGCCAGCAGCCAATCCCCGGGATCCTACGAGCAGTACTTC.

V is TRBV27 and J is TRBJ1-6; 7 nucleotides align to TRBD1. The CDR3 spans 17 residues. Trimming took 5 bases from V and 7 from J; bases not matched to a gene: 14. In germline, CDR1 is MNHEY, CDR2 SMNVEV (reference sequence). CDR3 residues: CASSLTGAISPNSPLHF. The CDR3 nucleotides are TGTGCCAGCAGTCTCACAGGGGCAATCAGTCCGAATTCACCCCTCCACTTT.

This chain uses TRBV3-1 with TRBJ1-5, with a possible D match to TRBD1 (5 bases). The germline V gene encodes CDR1 LGHDT and CDR2 YNNKEL (reference sequence). The ends were cut back, 0 bases at V and 6 bases at J, with 15 bases in the middle. The length of the CDR3 is 16 residues. CDR3 bases: TGTGCCAGCAGCCAAGATTCGAGGGGCGGTGGTCAGCCCCAGCATTTT. Translating it yields CASSQDSRGGGQPQHF.

J is TRBJ2-7 and V is TRBV2; D gene unclear. The CDR3 has 16 residues. Per the germline V gene, CDR1 is SNHLY and CDR2 is FYNNEI. V lost 7 bases and J lost 0, with 19 bases in between. CDR3 nucleotides: TGTGCCAGCACGAAGTCTCTGGAGTCGGGCTCCTACGAGCAGTACTTC. Translating it yields CASTKSLESGSYEQYF.

The chain combines TRBV20-1 with TRBJ2-3; TRBD2 aligns across 9 bases. CDR3 length equals 16 residues. The V and J ends lost 5 bases and 2 bases, in that order; junction bases with no gene match: 11. From germline, CDR1 is DFQATT and CDR2 SNEGSKA (reference sequence). In DNA form, the CDR3 reads TGCAGTGCTCGACGAACTAGCGGGCTATTCACAGATACGCAGTATTTT. This translates into CSARRTSGLFTDTQYF.

Note on this clonotype: A much larger clonotype is one base distant, so this may be a read error. The genes are TRBV13 and TRBJ2-2; D is perhaps TRBD2 (6 bases). V dropped 5 bases and J dropped 0 bases, with 16 bases sitting between them. CDR3 length: 17 amino acids. CDR1 is PRHDT and CDR2 is FYEKMQ in the germline V gene (reference sequence). The CDR3: CASSPSEWEPNTGELFF. The CDR3 region has the DNA TGTGCCAGCAGCCCTAGCGAGTGGGAGCCGAACACCGGGGAGCTGTTTTTT.

This clonotype was seen ten or more times. The chain joins TRBV7-2 to TRBJ2-7, with 10 bases lining up with TRBD2. Trimming cost V 5 bases and J 2 bases; bases outside gene matches: 6. CDR1 is SGHTA, CDR2 FQGNSA, per germline. The CDR3 sequence is 15 residues long. CDR3 in DNA: TGTGCCAGCAGCCCGTCGGGACTAGCGACCTACGAGCAGTACTTC. Its translation: CASSPSGLATYEQYF.

This clonotype was seen ten or more times. The gene calls are TRBV27 and TRBJ2-7, with D tentatively TRBD2 (5 bases). Germline CDR1 reads MNHEY; CDR2 reads SMNVEV (reference sequence). Trimming took off 8 bases at V and 5 bases at J, with 19 bases between the two ends. The length of the CDR3 is 14 residues. CDR3 DNA sequence: TGTGCCAGCTGGGATTTAGGAGGTTGGCACGAGCAGTACTTC. Protein sequence: CASWDLGGWHEQYF.

This clonotype was found many times. The V and J genes are TRBV7-9 and TRBJ2-3, with a weak D call TRBD2 (6 bases). The CDR3 covers 15 residues. The germline CDR1 and CDR2 sequences are SEHNR and FQNEAQ (reference sequence). Deletions cut 3 bases from V and 0 bases from J, with 10 bases between. The CDR3 reads CASSLWRESTDTQYF. The CDR3 DNA reads as TGTGCCAGCAGCTTGTGGAGGGAGAGCACAGATACGCAGTATTTT.

This sequence joins TRBV5-6 and TRBJ2-7, with a weak D call TRBD1 (6 bases). Germline CDR1 reads SGHDT; CDR2 reads YYEEEE. The CDR3 is 15 residues long. V was pared by 4 bases and J by 0 bases, with 14 bases between. In nucleotides, the CDR3 is TGTGCCAGCAGCCCAAGCAGGGGTTTCTCCTACGAGCAGTACTTC. Translated: CASSPSRGFSYEQYF.

A remark on this clonotype: This may be a read error, as it is one base from a much larger clone. The V and J genes are TRBV6-5 and TRBJ2-7, with D maybe TRBD2 (5 bases). Germline CDR1 MNHEY, CDR2 SVGAGI. There are 15 residues in the CDR3. Trimming took off 0 bases at V and 5 bases at J, with 14 bases between the two ends. The CDR3 here is CASSYSSDPGNEQYF. CDR3 DNA: TGTGCCAGCAGTTACTCTAGCGACCCGGGGAACGAGCAGTACTTC.

Worth noting for this clonotype: Just one base apart from a much larger clone, this may be a read error. This chain uses TRBV15 with TRBJ1-6, with a weak D call TRBD1 (5 bases). This CDR3 has 13 amino acids. The germline V gene encodes CDR1 LNHNV and CDR2 YYDKDF (reference sequence). The CDR3 nucleotides are TGTGCCATCAGCAGAGGGGATCGGTCACCCCTCCACTTT. Translation gives CAISRGDRSPLHF. Supplemented by reference TRBV15 and TRBJ1-6, the full variable domain reads DAMVIQNPRYQVTQFGKPVTLSCSQTLNHNVMYWYQQKSSQAPKLLFHYYDKDFNNEADTPDNFQSRRPNTSFCFLDIRSPGLGDTAMYLCAISRGDRSPLHFGNGTRLTVT.

On this clonotype itself: A read error is possible here, since a much larger clone lies one base away. This chain joins TRBV12-3 or TRBV12-4 and TRBJ2-3; D is possibly TRBD2 (6 bases). The CDR3 is 15 residues long. CDR3 loop: CASSLGAGNTDTEYF. In DNA, the CDR3 is TGTGCCAGCAGTTTAGGTGCGGGGAACACAGATACGGAGTATTTT.

This clonotype was observed at least ten times. J is TRBJ2-7 and V is TRBV5-1; D uncertain. The CDR3 has 12 residues. Trimming removed 0 bases from V and 7 bases from J, with 8 bases in between. Germline CDR1 SGHRS, CDR2 YFSETQ. The CDR3 DNA reads as TGCGCCAGCAGCTTGGAGTGGGTAGAGCAGTACTTC. Protein product: CASSLEWVEQYF.